Listed below are T cell receptor beta chains from one sample, sequenced in a study of T cells in Graves' hyperthyroidism and ophthalmopathy. TCRdb re-called the multiplex PCR reads through MiXCR, storing one row per CDR3 protein. The sample includes some 770,000 distinct CDR3 sequences, about 17% of them seen just once. Specimen: blood. The receptors derive from a man aged 18 to 29 with Graves' hyperthyroidism. The CDR3 runs from the conserved cysteine through the conserved F or W. D genes are given only for firm matches. The size field is filled for only some rows; it gives once, few, many or a size class.

V gene	J gene	D gene	clone size	CDR3 protein	CDR3 DNA
TRBV19	TRBJ1-5	NA	NA	CASSIDGRGQQPQHF	TGTGCCAGTAGTATAGACGGCCGGGGGCAACAGCCCCAGCATTTT
TRBV7-3	TRBJ1-1	NA	NA	CASSPGQGQDAFF	TGTGCCAGCAGCCCGGGGCAGGGCCAGGATGCTTTCTTT
TRBV15	TRBJ2-5	NA	once	CATSRDQGSQETQYF	TGTGCCACCAGCAGAGATCAGGGATCCCAAGAGACCCAGTACTTC
TRBV7-2	TRBJ1-3	TRBD1	NA	CASSRQQGRDTIYF	TGTGCCAGCAGCCGCCAACAGGGGCGGGACACCATATATTTT
TRBV12-3/TRBV12-4	TRBJ2-1	NA	many	CASTPSGGNEQFF	TGTGCCAGCACCCCTAGTGGGGGGAATGAGCAGTTCTTC
TRBV20-1	TRBJ2-7	TRBD1	few	CSASRTGGMNEQYF	TGCAGTGCTAGTCGGACAGGGGGCATGAACGAGCAGTACTTC
TRBV28	TRBJ1-5	NA	few	CASRVGGWNQPQHF	TGTGCCAGCAGAGTGGGGGGGTGGAATCAGCCCCAGCATTTT
TRBV7-8	TRBJ2-7	NA	NA	CASSLFGQSSYEQYF	TGTGCCAGCAGCCTCTTCGGACAGAGCTCCTACGAGCAGTACTTC
TRBV5-1	TRBJ1-2	NA	few	CASSQPGGGYGYTF	TGCGCCAGCAGCCAGCCGGGAGGGGGCTATGGCTACACCTTC
TRBV24-1	TRBJ1-2	NA	few	CATSDPGASGYTF	TGTGCCACCAGTGACCCAGGGGCCTCGGGCTACACCTTC
TRBV12-3/TRBV12-4	TRBJ1-2	TRBD1	few	CASSYRDRALGYTF	TGTGCCAGCAGTTATAGGGACAGGGCATTGGGCTACACCTTC
TRBV18	TRBJ1-5	NA	many	CASSPFSGGGGQPQHF	TGTGCCAGCTCACCATTCTCTGGGGGCGGAGGTCAGCCCCAGCATTTT
TRBV30	TRBJ1-5	NA	many	CAWRRGQGSNQPQHF	TGTGCCTGGAGACGGGGGCAGGGGAGCAATCAGCCCCAGCATTTT
TRBV28	TRBJ1-1	NA	few	CASSLIGRSFF	TGTGCCAGCAGTTTAATCGGTCGATCTTTCTTT
TRBV28	TRBJ1-2	NA	many	CASSLRDPRVYGYTF	TGTGCCAGCAGTTTGAGGGACCCAAGGGTCTATGGCTACACCTTC
TRBV30	TRBJ2-1	NA	few	CAWSPQPPTAGYNEQFF	TGTGCCTGGAGTCCACAACCCCCAACGGCAGGATACAATGAGCAGTTCTTC
TRBV28	TRBJ2-7	NA	few	CASSYDPRTGYEQYF	TGTGCCAGCAGTTACGACCCCCGAACGGGGTACGAGCAGTACTTC
TRBV10-3	TRBJ2-7	TRBD1	many	CAIRRQGAVNEQYF	TGTGCCATCAGGAGACAGGGGGCAGTCAACGAGCAGTACTTC
TRBV4-2	TRBJ2-7	TRBD1	few	CASSQEATGGAYEQYF	TGTGCCAGCAGCCAAGAGGCGACAGGGGGCGCCTACGAGCAGTACTTC
TRBV19	TRBJ2-2	NA	few	CASSIDPSGTGELFF	TGTGCCAGTAGTATAGACCCCAGCGGGACCGGGGAGCTGTTTTTT
TRBV12-3/TRBV12-4	TRBJ1-1	NA	many	CASSFLQVDTEAFF	TGTGCCAGCAGTTTCCTTCAGGTCGACACTGAAGCTTTCTTT
TRBV5-1	TRBJ1-4	NA	NA	CASSPGGTAGEKLFF	TGCGCCAGCAGCCCGGGGGGTACAGCTGGAGAAAAACTGTTTTTT
TRBV7-3	TRBJ2-3	TRBD1	few	CASSDSGTGLKDTQYF	TGTGCCAGCAGCGACTCCGGGACAGGGTTGAAAGATACGCAGTATTTT
TRBV6-2/TRBV6-3	TRBJ2-5	NA	many	CASSPTGPGTQYF	TGTGCCAGCAGTCCTACGGGCCCCGGTACCCAGTACTTC
TRBV12-3/TRBV12-4	TRBJ2-5	NA	many	CASSLHGQETQYF	TGTGCCAGCAGCTTACACGGCCAAGAGACCCAGTACTTC
TRBV11-2	TRBJ1-5	NA	NA	CASSPEGEQPQHF	TGTGCCAGCAGCCCAGAAGGGGAACAGCCCCAGCATTTT
TRBV7-9	TRBJ1-4	NA	few	CASSLSPLREKLFF	TGTGCCAGCAGCTTAAGCCCCCTCCGGGAAAAACTGTTTTTT
TRBV7-9	TRBJ1-4	TRBD1	few	CASSLDREGLNEKLFF	TGTGCCAGCAGCTTGGACAGGGAAGGGCTGAATGAAAAACTGTTTTTT
TRBV6-1	TRBJ2-1	NA	NA	CASSEVSGGAGGDVVLNEQFF	TGTGCCAGCAGTGAAGTTTCAGGGGGCGCGGGAGGTGATGTAGTCCTCAATGAGCAGTTCTTC
TRBV29-1	TRBJ2-3	TRBD1	many	CSVEQGAVTDTQYF	TGCAGCGTTGAACAGGGGGCGGTCACAGATACGCAGTATTTT
TRBV27	TRBJ2-3	TRBD2	few	CASRELAGGTDTQYF	TGTGCCAGCAGAGAGCTAGCGGGAGGGACAGATACGCAGTATTTT
TRBV9	TRBJ1-3	NA	few	CASSVGQSSGNTIYF	TGTGCCAGCAGCGTCGGACAGAGCTCTGGAAACACCATATATTTT
TRBV18	TRBJ2-2	NA	many	CASSQSTGELFF	TGTGCCAGCTCACAAAGCACCGGGGAGCTGTTTTTT
TRBV7-9	TRBJ2-3	TRBD2	NA	CASSGASGRDTQYF	TGTGCCAGCAGCGGGGCTAGCGGGAGAGATACGCAGTATTTT
TRBV2	TRBJ2-7	NA	many	CASSEGGLSSYEQYF	TGTGCCAGCAGTGAAGGGGGACTCAGCTCCTACGAGCAGTACTTC
TRBV6-2/TRBV6-3	TRBJ2-1	TRBD2	many	CASRPRLAGTINEQFF	TGTGCCAGCAGGCCTAGACTAGCGGGAACGATCAATGAGCAGTTCTTC
TRBV5-6	TRBJ2-1	NA	NA	CASSSPPVYNEQFF	TGTGCCAGCAGCTCCCCCCCCGTATACAATGAGCAGTTCTTC
TRBV18	TRBJ2-7	TRBD2	few	CASSLSRLAGESYEQYF	TGTGCCAGCTCACTGTCCAGACTAGCGGGAGAATCCTACGAGCAGTACTTC
TRBV2	TRBJ1-5	NA	many	CASSDGGSAQPQHF	TGTGCCAGCAGTGACGGGGGTTCCGCGCAGCCCCAGCATTTT
TRBV28	TRBJ2-4	TRBD1	many	CASSLGAGQGRNIQYF	TGTGCCAGCAGTCTAGGGGCGGGACAGGGCCGGAACATTCAGTACTTC
TRBV7-2	TRBJ2-5	NA	NA	CASSLGQGIQETQYF	TGTGCCAGCAGCTTAGGGCAGGGGATACAAGAGACCCAGTACTTC
TRBV11-1	TRBJ2-4	TRBD1	few	CASSSRQGGLAKNIQYF	TGTGCCAGCAGCTCGAGACAGGGGGGCTTAGCCAAAAACATTCAGTACTTC